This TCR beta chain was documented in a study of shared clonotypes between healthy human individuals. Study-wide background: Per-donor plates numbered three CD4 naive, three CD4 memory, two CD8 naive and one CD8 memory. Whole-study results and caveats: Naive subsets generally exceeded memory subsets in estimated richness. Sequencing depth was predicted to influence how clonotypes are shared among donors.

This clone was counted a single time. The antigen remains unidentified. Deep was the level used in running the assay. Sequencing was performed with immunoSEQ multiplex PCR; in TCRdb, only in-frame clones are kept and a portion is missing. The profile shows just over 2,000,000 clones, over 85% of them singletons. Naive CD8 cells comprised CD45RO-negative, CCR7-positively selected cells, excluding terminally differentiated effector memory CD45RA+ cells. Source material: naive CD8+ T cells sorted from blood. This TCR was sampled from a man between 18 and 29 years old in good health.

The CDR3 region is CASSFVGVGNSPLHF. The CDR3 bases are TGTGCCAGCAGCTTTGTCGGGGTCGGTAATTCACCCCTCCACTTT. This chain connects TRBV7-9 to TRBJ1-6; no firm D call. The germline V gene encodes CDR1 SEHNR and CDR2 FQNEAQ (reference sequence). V shed 3 bases and J shed 6 bases, with 12 bases lying between them. The CDR3 consists of 15 residues.